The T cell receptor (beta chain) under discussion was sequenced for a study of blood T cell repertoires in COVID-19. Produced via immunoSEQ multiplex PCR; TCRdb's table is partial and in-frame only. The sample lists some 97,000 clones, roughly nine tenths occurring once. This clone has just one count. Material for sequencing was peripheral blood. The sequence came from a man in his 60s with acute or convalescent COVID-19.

CDR3 sequence: CASSASKTGGGNQPQHF. The CDR3 DNA follows: TGTGCCAGCAGTGCAAGCAAGACAGGGGGCGGCAATCAGCCCCAGCATTTT. The chain recombines TRBV6-1 with TRBJ1-5, with 10 nucleotides matching TRBD1. Germline CDR1 is MNHNS and CDR2 is SASEGT. The CDR3 has 17 residues. V dropped 4 bases and J dropped 2; count of bases not matched to a gene: 8.